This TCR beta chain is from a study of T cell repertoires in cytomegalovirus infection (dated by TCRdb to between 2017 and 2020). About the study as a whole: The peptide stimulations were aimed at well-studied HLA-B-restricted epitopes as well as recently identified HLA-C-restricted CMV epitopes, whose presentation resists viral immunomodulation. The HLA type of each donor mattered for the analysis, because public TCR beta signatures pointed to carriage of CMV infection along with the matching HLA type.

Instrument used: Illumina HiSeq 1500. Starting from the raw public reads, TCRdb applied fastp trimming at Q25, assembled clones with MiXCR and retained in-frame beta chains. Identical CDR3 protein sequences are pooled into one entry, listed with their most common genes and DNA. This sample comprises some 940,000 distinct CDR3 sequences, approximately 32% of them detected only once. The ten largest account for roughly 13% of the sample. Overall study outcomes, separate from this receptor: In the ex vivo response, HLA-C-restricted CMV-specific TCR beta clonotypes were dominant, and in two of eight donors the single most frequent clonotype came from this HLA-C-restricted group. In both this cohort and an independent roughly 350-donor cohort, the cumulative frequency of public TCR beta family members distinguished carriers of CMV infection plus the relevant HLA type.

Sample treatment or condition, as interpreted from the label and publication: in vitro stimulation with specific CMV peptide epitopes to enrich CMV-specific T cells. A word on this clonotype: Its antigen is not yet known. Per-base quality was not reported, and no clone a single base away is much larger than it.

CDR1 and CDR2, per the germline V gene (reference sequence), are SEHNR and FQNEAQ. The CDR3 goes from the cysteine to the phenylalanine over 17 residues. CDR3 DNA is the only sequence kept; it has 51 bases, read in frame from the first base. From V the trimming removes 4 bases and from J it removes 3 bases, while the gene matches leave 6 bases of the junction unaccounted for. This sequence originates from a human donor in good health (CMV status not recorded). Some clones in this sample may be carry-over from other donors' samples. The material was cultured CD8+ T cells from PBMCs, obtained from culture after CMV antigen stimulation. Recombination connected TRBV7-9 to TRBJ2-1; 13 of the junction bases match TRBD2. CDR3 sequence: CASSSTSGGFFYNEQFF. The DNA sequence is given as TGTGCCAGCAGCTCGACTAGCGGGGGGTTCTTCTACAATGAGCAGTTCTTC.